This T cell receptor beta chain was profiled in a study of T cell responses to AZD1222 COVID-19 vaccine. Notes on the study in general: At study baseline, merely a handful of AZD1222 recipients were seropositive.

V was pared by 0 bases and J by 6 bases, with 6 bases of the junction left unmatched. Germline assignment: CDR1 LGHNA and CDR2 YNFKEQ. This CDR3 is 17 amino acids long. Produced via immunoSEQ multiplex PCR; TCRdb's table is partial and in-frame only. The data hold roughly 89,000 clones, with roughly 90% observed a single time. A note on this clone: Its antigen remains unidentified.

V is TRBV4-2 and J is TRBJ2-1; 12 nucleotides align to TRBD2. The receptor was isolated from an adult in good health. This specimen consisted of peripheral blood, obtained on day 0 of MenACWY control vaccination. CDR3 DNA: TGTGCCAGCAGCCAAGAGCCCCTAGCGGGAGGGCCCAATGAGCAGTTCTTC. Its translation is CASSQEPLAGGPNEQFF.